This TCR beta chain comes out of a study of T cell repertoires in cytomegalovirus infection. From the reads, TCRdb called clonotypes with MiXCR, one entry per CDR3 protein. The sample records 200,000 to 250,000 distinct CDR3 sequences, over 20% being singletons. This clonotype has a handful of counts. Trimming removed 5 bases at V and 1 base at J, with 9 bases between. CDR3 length: 13 amino acids. CDR1 and CDR2 (germline): MNHNS, SASEGT. The sequence came from a human donor in good health (CMV status not recorded). Some clones in this sample may be carry-over from other donors' samples. The chain couples TRBV6-1 to TRBJ2-7; D not certain. Material for sequencing was CD8+ T cells from PBMCs. The DNA for the CDR3 is TGTGCCAGCAGTTCCCCTCTGTCCTACGAGCAGTACTTC. It yields the protein CASSSPLSYEQYF.